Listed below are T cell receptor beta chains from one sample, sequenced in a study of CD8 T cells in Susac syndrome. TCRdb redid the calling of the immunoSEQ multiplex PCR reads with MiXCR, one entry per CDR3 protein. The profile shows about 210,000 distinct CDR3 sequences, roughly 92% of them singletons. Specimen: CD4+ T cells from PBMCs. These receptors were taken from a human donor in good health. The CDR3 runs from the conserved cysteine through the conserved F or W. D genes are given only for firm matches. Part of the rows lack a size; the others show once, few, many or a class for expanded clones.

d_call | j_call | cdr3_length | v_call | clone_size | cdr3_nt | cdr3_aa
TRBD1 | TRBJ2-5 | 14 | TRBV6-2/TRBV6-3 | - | TGTGCCAGCAGTTACCGAGGGGGCGGCGAGACCCAGTACTTC | CASSYRGGGETQYF
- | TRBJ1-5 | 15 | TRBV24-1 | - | TGTGCCACCAGTGCCGGGCTCCATAGCAATCAGCCCCAGCATTTT | CATSAGLHSNQPQHF
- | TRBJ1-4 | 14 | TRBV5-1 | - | TGCGCCAGCAGCCCAGCTGCAACTAATGAAAAACTGTTTTTT | CASSPAATNEKLFF
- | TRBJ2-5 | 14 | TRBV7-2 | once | TGTGCCAGCAGCGCCCGACTAGGCGGGGAGACCCAGTACTTC | CASSARLGGETQYF
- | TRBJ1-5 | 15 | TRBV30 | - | TGTGCCTGGAGCAACACCTTCGGGAGCAATCAGCCCCAGCATTTT | CAWSNTFGSNQPQHF
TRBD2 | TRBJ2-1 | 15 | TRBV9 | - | TGTGCCAGCAGCGTGGACGGGAGGGGCTACAATGAGCAGTTCTTC | CASSVDGRGYNEQFF
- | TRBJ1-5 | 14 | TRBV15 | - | TGTGCCACCAGCAGAGGCCAGAGTTCCGGGCCCCAGCATTTT | CATSRGQSSGPQHF
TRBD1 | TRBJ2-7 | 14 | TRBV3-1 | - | TGTGCCAGCAAGGCGGGACAGGTCTCCTACGAGCAGTACTTC | CASKAGQVSYEQYF
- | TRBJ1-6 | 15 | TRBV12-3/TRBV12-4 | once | TGTGCCAGCAGTTTCCTGCGGTCGAAAAATTCACCCCTCCACTTT | CASSFLRSKNSPLHF
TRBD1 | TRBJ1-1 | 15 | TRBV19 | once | TGTGCCAGTAGTATACCCTGGACAGGGGTGACTGAAGCTTTCTTT | CASSIPWTGVTEAFF
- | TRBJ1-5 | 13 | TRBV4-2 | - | TGTGCCAGCAGCCAGGATTTGGACGGGCTCCAGCATTTT | CASSQDLDGLQHF
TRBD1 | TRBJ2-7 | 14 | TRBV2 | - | TGTGCCAGCACTGGGACAGCCTTCTCCTACGAGCAGTACTTC | CASTGTAFSYEQYF
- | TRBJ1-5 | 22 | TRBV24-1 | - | TGTGCCACCAGTGGCTCCCCTCGAGCCGGACAGATGGAACCCCAAAGCAATCAGCCCCAGCATTTT | CATSGSPRAGQMEPQSNQPQHF
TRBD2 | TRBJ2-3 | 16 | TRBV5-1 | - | TGCGCCAGCAGCGGGAGGGAGCACCCCGGCGGAGATACGCAGTATTTT | CASSGREHPGGDTQYF
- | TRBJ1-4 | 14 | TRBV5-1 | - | TGCGCCAGCAGGGATGTCTCATGGGATGAAAAACTGTTTTTT | CASRDVSWDEKLFF
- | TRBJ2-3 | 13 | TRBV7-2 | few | TGTGCCAGCAGCCCTAGTAGCGGAGATACGCAGTATTTT | CASSPSSGDTQYF
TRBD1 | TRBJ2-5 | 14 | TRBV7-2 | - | TGTGCCAGCAGCTTCGTCGGGACAGGGAGGACCCAGTACTTC | CASSFVGTGRTQYF
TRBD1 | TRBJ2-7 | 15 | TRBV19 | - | TGTGCCAGTAGTACCGGGACAGGGAGGACCTACGAGCAGTACTTC | CASSTGTGRTYEQYF
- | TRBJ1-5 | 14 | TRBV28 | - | TGTGCCAGCAGTTATTCATCCGGCAATCAGCCCCAGCATTTT | CASSYSSGNQPQHF
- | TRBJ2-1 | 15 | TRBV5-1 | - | TGCGCCAGCAGCTTGGGGACGGAATCCTACAATGAGCAGTTCTTC | CASSLGTESYNEQFF
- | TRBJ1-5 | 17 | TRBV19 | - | TGTGCCACCCACCCGGGACCACATTCCTATAGCAATCAGCCCCAGCATTTT | CATHPGPHSYSNQPQHF
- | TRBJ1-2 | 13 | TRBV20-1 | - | TGCAGTGCTTTTGGGCCGGACAACTATGGCTACACCTTC | CSAFGPDNYGYTF
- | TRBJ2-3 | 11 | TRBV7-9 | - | TGTGCCAGCAGTTCCAAAGATACGCAGTATTTT | CASSSKDTQYF
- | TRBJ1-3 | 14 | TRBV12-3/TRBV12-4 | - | TGTGCCAGCAGATCCCAGGGCTCTGGAAACACCATATATTTT | CASRSQGSGNTIYF
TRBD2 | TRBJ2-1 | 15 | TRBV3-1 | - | TGTGCCAGCAGCCAAGAGGGTAGCGGGGCCCCTGAGCAGTTCTTC | CASSQEGSGAPEQFF
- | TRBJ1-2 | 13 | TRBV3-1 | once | TGTGCCAGCAGCCAAGACTGGGACTATGGCTACACCTTC | CASSQDWDYGYTF
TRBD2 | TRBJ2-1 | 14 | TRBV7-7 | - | TGTGCTAGCAGCTTGGGACTAGCGGACAATGAGCAGTTCTTC | CASSLGLADNEQFF
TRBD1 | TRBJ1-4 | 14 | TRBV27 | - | TGTGCCAGCAGTCGCGGACAGGGTTGGAAAAAACTGTTTTTT | CASSRGQGWKKLFF
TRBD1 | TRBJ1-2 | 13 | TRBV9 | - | TGTGCCAGCAGCGTGGGACAGGAGGTAGGCTACACCTTC | CASSVGQEVGYTF
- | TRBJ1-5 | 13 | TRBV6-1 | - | TGTGCCAGCAGTGAGGTGCCTAGTCAGCCCCAGCATTTT | CASSEVPSQPQHF
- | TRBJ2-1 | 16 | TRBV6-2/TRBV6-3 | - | TGTGCCAGCAAACCAGCCCGGGGACCGTCCTACAATGAGCAGTTCTTC | CASKPARGPSYNEQFF
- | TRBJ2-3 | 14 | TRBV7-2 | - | TGTGCCAGCAGCCCTCGACCGGTCACAGATACGCAGTATTTT | CASSPRPVTDTQYF
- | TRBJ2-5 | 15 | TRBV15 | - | TGTGCCACCAGCAGAGATCGACGGGGGAAAGAGACCCAGTACTTC | CATSRDRRGKETQYF
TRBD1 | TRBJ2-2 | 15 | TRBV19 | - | TGTGCCAGTACCAAAGGGGACAGGGGGCACGGGGAGCTGTTTTTT | CASTKGDRGHGELFF
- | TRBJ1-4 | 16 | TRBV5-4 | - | TGTGCCAGCAGCTCGAGGAGAGGGGCGGGAAATGAAAAACTGTTTTTT | CASSSRRGAGNEKLFF
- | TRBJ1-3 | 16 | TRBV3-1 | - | TGTGCCAGCAGCCAAGGTGGACGGTTCTCTGGAAACACCATATATTTT | CASSQGGRFSGNTIYF
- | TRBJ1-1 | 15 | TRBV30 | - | TGTGCCTGGGGGAAGGGAAGCCCGATGAACACTGAAGCTTTCTTT | CAWGKGSPMNTEAFF
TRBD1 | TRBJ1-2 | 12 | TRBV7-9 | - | TGTGCCAGCAGCCTCGTGCAGGGGGCCTGCACCTTC | CASSLVQGACTF
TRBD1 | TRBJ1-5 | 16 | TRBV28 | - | TGTGCCAGCAGCCTCCTTCCAGGGGGCCGCAATCAGCCCCAGCATTTT | CASSLLPGGRNQPQHF
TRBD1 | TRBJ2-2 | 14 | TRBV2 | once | TGTGCCAGCAGCGGACAGGGGGCAACCGGGGAGCTGTTTTTT | CASSGQGATGELFF
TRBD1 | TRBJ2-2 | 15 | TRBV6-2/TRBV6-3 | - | TGTGCCAGCAGTCGTACAGGGGCGAACACCGGGGAGCTGTTTTTT | CASSRTGANTGELFF
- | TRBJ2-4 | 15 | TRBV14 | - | TGTGCCAGCAGCCAAGCCCTCAGGGACAAAAACATTCAGTACTTC | CASSQALRDKNIQYF